The following is a T cell receptor (beta chain) sequence with its context. Its cognate antigen has yet to be identified. Base qualities were left out, and no much larger clone turns up one base away. A FACSAria II was used to sort memory CD4+ T cells, defined as single viable CD3+CD4+CD8-CD45RO+ cells. CMV serostatus was determined with a Roche Elecsys assay detecting serum IgG against CMV pp150, pp28, p38 and p52. After the samples were thawed, total CD4+ T cells were enriched through positive selection using CD4 magnetic microbeads. The samples came from a separate study whose specific focus was interrogating the CD4+ T cell memory repertoire. Peripheral blood mononuclear cells were isolated and cryopreserved following standard operating procedures; serum was stored at -80 °C. The staining relied on CD3-PerCP (BW264/56), CD4-APC (RPA-T4), CD45RO-PE (UCHT1) and CD8-Pacific Orange (3B5) antibodies, and Sytox blue was used to exclude non-viable cells.

The CDR3 goes from the cysteine to the phenylalanine over 14 residues. The retained sequence is limited to the CDR3, 42 bases, with the frame set at the first base. Trimming costs V 3 bases and J 6 bases, and their ends lie 12 bases apart. The germline V gene yields MNHNS for CDR1 and SASEGT for CDR2. The sample comes from a study of memory CD4+ T cells and cytomegalovirus serostatus (dated by TCRdb to the late 2010s). With respect to the entire study: The 33 healthy Belgian adults in the cohort included 9 who were CMV seropositive and approximately 25 who were CMV seronegative. To replicate a published TCR-based CMV serostatus classifier, the researchers sequenced the CD4+ memory TCRbeta repertoires of a Belgian cohort whose cytomegalovirus serostatus was known.

General findings and caveats noted by the study authors: CMV serostatus prediction reached a median bootstrapped AUC of 0.95 with the original framework and around 0.91 with a US-trained random forest. The results were interpreted as suggesting that the CMV-associated TCR signature is largely present in the CD4+ memory repertoire. Unlike the original study, which covered naive and memory CD4+ and CD8+ populations, the Belgian study sequenced only CD4+CD45RO+ memory cells. Of 164 previously reported CMV-associated TCRbeta sequences, 67 appeared in the CD4+ memory repertoires, each in one to five individuals. On the Belgian cohort, the classifier built on the original framework reached a median bootstrapped AUC of around 0.95, with a 95% CI of 0.76-1.00.

The Quick-DNA Microprep Kit was used to extract genomic DNA from the sorted cells. Amplification of TCRbeta DNA was done with the immunoSEQ hsTCRbeta kit, following the protocol from the manufacturer. TCRbeta libraries were sequenced on an Illumina MiSeq instrument. The original pipeline was this. Once out-of-frame sequences had been removed, 2 million to 2.5 million distinct TCRbeta sequences were left, which works out to an average of around 73,000 per individual. Each individual was scored by the count of around 160 previously reported CMV-associated TCRbeta sequences and the total productive distinct TCRbeta count. A beta-binomial model was reimplemented in Python, and random forests from scikit-learn, run with default parameters, were trained on data from the US cohort. Classifier performance on the Belgian cohort was reported as the median AUC with percentile confidence intervals calculated over 10,000 bootstrap iterations. TCRdb obtained this table from immuneACCESS and retained in-frame rearrangements with V and J assigned. These tables miss some clones; where compared with another copy, unresolved V genes account for less than half of the shortfall, and the remainder is unexplained. From that table come the V and J calls and clone size; the DNA was used to work out D and trimming. This sample comprises about 41,000 clones, about 85% of them detected only once. The ten largest make up approximately 0.77% of the sample.

The TCR comes from an adult in good health and CMV-seronegative. The sequenced material came from memory CD4+ T cells from blood. The V gene is TRBV6-1 and the J gene is TRBJ1-5; TRBD1 is perhaps the D gene, given 5 matching bases. The bases read TGTGCCAGCAGTGATACGAGAGGGGTTCAGCCCCAGCATTTT. Translated, it gives CASSDTRGVQPQHF.